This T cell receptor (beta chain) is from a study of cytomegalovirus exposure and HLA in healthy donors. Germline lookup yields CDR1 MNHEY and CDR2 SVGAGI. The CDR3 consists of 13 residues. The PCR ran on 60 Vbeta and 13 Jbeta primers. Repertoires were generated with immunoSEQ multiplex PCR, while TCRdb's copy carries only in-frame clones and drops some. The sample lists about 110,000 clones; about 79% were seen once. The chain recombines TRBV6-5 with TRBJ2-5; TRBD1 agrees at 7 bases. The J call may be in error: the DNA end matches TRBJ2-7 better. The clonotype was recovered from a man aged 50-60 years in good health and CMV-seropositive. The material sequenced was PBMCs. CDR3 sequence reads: CASSLLDRNEQYF. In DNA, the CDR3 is TGTGCCAGCAGTTTATTGGACAGGAACGAGCAGTACTTC.